This T cell receptor (beta chain) comes out of a study of blood T cell repertoires in COVID-19. The overall study: Samples of COVID-19 (acute and convalescent) were obtained from the United States, Italy and Spain. The analysed material was cDNA or gDNA that came from T cells, B-cell-depleted T cells, or PBMCs.

Germline lookup yields CDR1 SGHAT and CDR2 FQDESV (reference sequence). This CDR3 spans 13 amino acids. Trimming removed 5 bases from V and 13 bases from J; junction bases left unmatched: 9. Study processing details: The authors estimated nucleated cell counts from reference gene primer amplification. Generated by immunoSEQ multiplex PCR, the TCRdb table keeps only in-frame clones and is missing some. V and J calls and clone size come straight from that table; D and trimming were deduced from the DNA. The repertoire holds hundreds of thousands of clones, approximately 83% seen once, with 2.5% to 3.5% in the top ten. In terms of age and location, participants ranged from about 18 to 90 years and lived in approximately 26 US areas.

The rearrangement links TRBV11-1 to TRBJ1-2; TRBD1 agrees at 11 bases. The receptor comes from a woman aged 40 to 55 with acute COVID-19. Sequencing used PBMCs or T cells enriched from blood (not recorded which). CDR3 loop: CASSNRDRGTRTF. In DNA form, the CDR3 reads TGTGCCAGCAGCAACCGGGACAGGGGGACTCGCACCTTC.